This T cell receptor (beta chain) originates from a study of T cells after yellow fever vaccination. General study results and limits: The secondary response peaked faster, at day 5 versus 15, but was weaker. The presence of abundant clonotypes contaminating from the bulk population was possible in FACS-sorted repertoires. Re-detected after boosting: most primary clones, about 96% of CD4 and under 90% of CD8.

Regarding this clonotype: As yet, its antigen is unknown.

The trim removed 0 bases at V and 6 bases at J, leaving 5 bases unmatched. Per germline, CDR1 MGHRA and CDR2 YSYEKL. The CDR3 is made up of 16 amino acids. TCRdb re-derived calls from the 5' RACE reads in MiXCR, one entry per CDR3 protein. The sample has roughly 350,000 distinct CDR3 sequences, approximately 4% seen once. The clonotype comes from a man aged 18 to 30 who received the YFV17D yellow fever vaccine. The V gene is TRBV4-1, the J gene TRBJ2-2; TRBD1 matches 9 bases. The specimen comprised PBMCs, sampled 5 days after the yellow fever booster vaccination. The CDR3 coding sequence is TGCGCCAGCAGCCAAGACCGACAGGGGGGTGCCGGGGAGCTGTTTTTT. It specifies CASSQDRQGGAGELFF.